This TCR beta chain was recovered during a study of T cell repertoires in cytomegalovirus infection. At the level of the study: Selected CMV epitopes included recently identified HLA-C-restricted ones as well as well-studied HLA-B-restricted ones. Public TCR beta signatures indicated both CMV infection and matching HLA type.

CDR3 length equals 14 residues. Trimming took off 5 bases at V and 7 bases at J, with 15 bases between the two ends. The V gene's germline CDR1 is DFQATT and CDR2 SNEGSKA (reference sequence). In TCRdb, the reads were re-called with MiXCR into one record per CDR3 protein. Here the sample spans under 150,000 distinct CDR3 sequences, over 25% being singletons. Study results and caveats: Dominating the ex vivo response were TCR beta clonotypes that were CMV-specific and HLA-C-restricted.

This clonotype was counted only a few times. What it binds is not known. This chain links TRBV20-1 with TRBJ1-6; D may be TRBD1 (5 bases). The specimen comprised CD8+ T cells from cultured PBMCs, sampled from culture after CMV antigen stimulation. The origin of this receptor is a human donor in good health (CMV status not recorded). Some clones in this sample may be carry-over from other donors' samples. The CDR3 reads CSAVLREGNSPLHF. DNA of the CDR3: TGCAGTGCTGTTCTCAGGGAGGGGAATTCACCCCTCCACTTT.